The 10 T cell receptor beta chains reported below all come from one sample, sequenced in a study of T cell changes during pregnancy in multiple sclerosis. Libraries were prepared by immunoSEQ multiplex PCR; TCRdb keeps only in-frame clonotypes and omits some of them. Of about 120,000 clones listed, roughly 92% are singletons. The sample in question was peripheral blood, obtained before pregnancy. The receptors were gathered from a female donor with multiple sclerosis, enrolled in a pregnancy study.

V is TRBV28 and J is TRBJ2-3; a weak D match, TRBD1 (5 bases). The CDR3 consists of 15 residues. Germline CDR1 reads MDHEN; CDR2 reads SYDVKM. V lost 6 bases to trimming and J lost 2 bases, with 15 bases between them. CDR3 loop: CASSYDSPLTDTQYF. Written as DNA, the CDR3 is TGTGCCAGCAGCTATGACAGTCCCCTCACAGATACGCAGTATTTT.

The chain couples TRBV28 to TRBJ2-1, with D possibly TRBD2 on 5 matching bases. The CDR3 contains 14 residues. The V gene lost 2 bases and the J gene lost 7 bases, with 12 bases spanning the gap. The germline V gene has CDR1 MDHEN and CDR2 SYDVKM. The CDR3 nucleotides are TGTGCCAGCAGTTTACTACCCTCGGGGAATGAGCAGTTCTTC. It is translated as CASSLLPSGNEQFF. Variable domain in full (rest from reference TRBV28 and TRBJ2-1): DVKVTQSSRYLVKRTGEKVFLECVQDMDHENMFWYRQDPGLGLRLIYFSYDVKMKEKGDIPEGYSVSREKKERFSLILESASTNQTSMYLCASSLLPSGNEQFFGPGTRLTVL.

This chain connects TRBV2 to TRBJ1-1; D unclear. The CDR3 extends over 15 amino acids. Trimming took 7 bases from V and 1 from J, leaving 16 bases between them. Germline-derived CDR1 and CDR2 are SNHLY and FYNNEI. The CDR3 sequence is CASKKTLVPNTEAFF. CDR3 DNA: TGTGCCAGCAAGAAAACCTTAGTCCCGAACACTGAAGCTTTCTTT.

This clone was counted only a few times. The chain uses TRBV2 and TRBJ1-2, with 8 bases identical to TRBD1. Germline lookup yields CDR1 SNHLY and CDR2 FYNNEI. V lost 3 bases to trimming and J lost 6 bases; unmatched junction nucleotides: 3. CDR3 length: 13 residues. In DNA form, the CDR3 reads TGTGCCAGCAGTGAGGGACAGGCGAATGGCTACACCTTC. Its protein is CASSEGQANGYTF.

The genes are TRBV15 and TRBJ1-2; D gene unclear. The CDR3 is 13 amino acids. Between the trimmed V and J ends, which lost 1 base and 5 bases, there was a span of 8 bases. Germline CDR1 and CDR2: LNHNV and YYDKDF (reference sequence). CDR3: CATSRGAGYGYTF. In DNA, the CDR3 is TGTGCCACCAGCAGAGGGGCCGGATATGGCTACACCTTC.

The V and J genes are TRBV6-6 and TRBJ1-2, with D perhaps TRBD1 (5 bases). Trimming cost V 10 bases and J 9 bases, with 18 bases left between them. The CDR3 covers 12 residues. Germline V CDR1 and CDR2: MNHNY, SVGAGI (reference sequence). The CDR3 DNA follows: TGTGCCACCCTTCCGGGGGGGATGAGCTACACCTTC. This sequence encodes CATLPGGMSYTF.

The CDR3 reads CASSPDRVRNTEAFF. In nucleotides, the CDR3 is TGTGCCAGCTCACCAGATAGAGTGAGGAACACTGAAGCTTTCTTT. This chain connects TRBV18 to TRBJ1-1, with D hard to call. The V end lost 2 bases, the J end lost 1 base, and 11 bases lay between the germline ends. The CDR3 has 15 residues. Germline V gene lookup returns CDR1 KGHSH and CDR2 LQKENI. Looking up the rest from reference TRBV18 and TRBJ1-1 gives the full variable domain: NAGVMQNPRHLVRRRGQEARLRCSPMKGHSHVYWYRQLPEEGLKFMVYLQKENIIDESGMPKERFSAEFPKEGPSILRIQQVVRGDSAAYFCASSPDRVRNTEAFFGQGTRLTVV.

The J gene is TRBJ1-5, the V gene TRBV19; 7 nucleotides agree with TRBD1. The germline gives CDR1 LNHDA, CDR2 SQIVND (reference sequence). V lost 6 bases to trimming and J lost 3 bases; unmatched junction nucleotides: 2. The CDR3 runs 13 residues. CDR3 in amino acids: CASRDRYNQPQHF. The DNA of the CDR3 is TGTGCCAGTAGGGACAGGTACAATCAGCCCCAGCATTTT.

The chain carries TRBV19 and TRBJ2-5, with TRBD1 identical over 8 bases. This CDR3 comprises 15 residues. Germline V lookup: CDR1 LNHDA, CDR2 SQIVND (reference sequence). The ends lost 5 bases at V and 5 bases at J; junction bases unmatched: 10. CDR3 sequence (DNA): TGTGCCAGTAGTCGGGCAGGGACAGGTCACGAGACCCAGTACTTC. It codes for CASSRAGTGHETQYF.

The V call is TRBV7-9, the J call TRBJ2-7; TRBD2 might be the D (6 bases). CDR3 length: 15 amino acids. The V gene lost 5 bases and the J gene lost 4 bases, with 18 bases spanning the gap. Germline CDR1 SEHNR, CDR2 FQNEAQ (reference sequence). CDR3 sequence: CASSPRAGSTYEQYF. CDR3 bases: TGTGCCAGCAGCCCTAGGGCGGGGTCCACTTACGAGCAGTACTTC. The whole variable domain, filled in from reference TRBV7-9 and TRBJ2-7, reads DTGVSQNPRHKITKRGQNVTFRCDPISEHNRLYWYRQTLGQGPEFLTYFQNEAQLEKSRLLSDRFSAERPKGSFSTLEIQRTEQGDSAMYLCASSPRAGSTYEQYFGPGTRLTVT.